This T cell receptor (beta chain) is from a study of blood T cell repertoires in COVID-19. Study background: The study drew acute and convalescent COVID-19 samples from the United States, Italy and Spain. Sources were T cells, B-cell-depleted T cells, or PBMCs; the material itself was cDNA or gDNA.

V lost 4 bases, J lost 5 bases, and 4 bases stayed unmatched. The CDR3 has 14 residues. Looked up from germline, CDR1 is SGHAT and CDR2 is FQDESV (reference sequence). TCRdb's copy holds only in-frame clones and misses some; the assay was immunoSEQ multiplex PCR. The table has some 50,000 clones, almost 85% seen once. The clonotype comes from a human donor in a cohort sampled during active COVID-19. The sequencing sample was made of peripheral blood. V gene TRBV11-1 combines with J gene TRBJ1-4, with 7 bases aligning to TRBD1. The CDR3 spells CASSSGQSNEKLFF. In DNA form, the CDR3 reads TGTGCCAGCAGCTCGGGACAGTCGAATGAAAAACTGTTTTTT.